In its sample, the clone carrying this T cell receptor (beta chain) was seen many times. The length of the CDR3 is 12 residues. V lost 7 bases and J lost 6, with 15 bases in between. Per the germline V gene, CDR1 is SQVTM and CDR2 is ANQGSEA. MiXCR, run by TCRdb on the RT-PCR reads, gives a single entry per CDR3 protein. The profile shows 550,000 to 750,000 distinct CDR3 sequences, approximately 14% of them singletons. V gene TRBV29-1 combines with J gene TRBJ1-1, with D hard to call. The TCR was taken from a female donor in good health, serving as a healthy control. The material sequenced was memory CD4+ T cells from blood. In DNA form, the CDR3 reads TGCAGCGCCACGGTGCGGCTCCCTGAAGCTTTCTTT. Its protein is CSATVRLPEAFF.